The clone carrying this TCR beta chain has only a few counts. Antigen unknown. The sample is drawn from a study of blood T cells in healthy people across ages. Study-level points and caveats: Compared with aged donors, long-lived donors showed fewer expanded clones, suggesting selection. Underestimates were what the diversity estimates from one million T cells were considered to be. Getting older went along with TCR beta diversity per million T cells dropping roughly linearly.

Germline CDR1 is MDHEN and CDR2 is SYDVKM. V was pared by 6 bases and J by 3 bases, with 4 bases of the junction left unmatched. This CDR3 spans 13 amino acids. PCR was performed a second time for about 6 to 12 cycles using a sample-barcoded 5' primer and a J-beta primer mix. TCRdb redid the calling of the 5' RACE reads with MiXCR, one entry per CDR3 protein. The sample lists about 640,000 distinct CDR3 sequences; approximately 59% were seen once. Isolation of PBMCs gave at least 6.5 million cells per sample. The specimen was blood. The chain uses TRBV28 and TRBJ2-7; 8 bases match TRBD1. This sequence was found in a man between 60 and 75 years old in good health. For the CDR3, the DNA is TGTGCCAGCAGCTACAGGGGGAACTACGAGCAGTACTTC. As protein: CASSYRGNYEQYF.